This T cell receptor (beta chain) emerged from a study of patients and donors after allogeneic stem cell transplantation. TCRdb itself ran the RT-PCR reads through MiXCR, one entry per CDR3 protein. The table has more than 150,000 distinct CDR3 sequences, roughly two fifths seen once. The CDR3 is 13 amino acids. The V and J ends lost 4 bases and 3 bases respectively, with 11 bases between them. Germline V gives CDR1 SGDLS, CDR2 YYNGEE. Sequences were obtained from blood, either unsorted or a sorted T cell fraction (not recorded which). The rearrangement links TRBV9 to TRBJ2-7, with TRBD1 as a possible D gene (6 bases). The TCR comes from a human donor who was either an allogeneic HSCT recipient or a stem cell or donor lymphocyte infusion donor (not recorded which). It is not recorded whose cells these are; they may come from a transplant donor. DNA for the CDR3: TGTGCCAGCAGCCCAGGGGACATCTACGAGCAGTACTTC. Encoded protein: CASSPGDIYEQYF.